The rows below give T cell receptor beta chains drawn from one sample of a study of human T cells and chemical hapten exposure. MiXCR was run by TCRdb on the RACE reads, yielding one entry per CDR3 protein. The table has about 95,000 distinct CDR3 sequences, about an eighth seen once. This material consisted of whole blood, taken in connection with sensitization to the hapten diphenylcyclopropenone (DPC). The receptors shown here come from a woman aged 35 to 49 with alopecia areata. Some clones in this sample may be carry-over from other donors' samples. CDR3s leave out the opening cysteine and the closing phenylalanine or tryptophan. The order of the fields is J gene, V gene, D gene, CDR3 protein. D genes are given only for firm matches.

TRBJ2-7	TRBV20-1	-	SARGAGTYEQY
TRBJ2-3	TRBV6-4	TRBD2	ASSPLGGGQDTQY
TRBJ2-4	TRBV4-3	-	ASSQDPENIQY
TRBJ1-5	TRBV10-3	-	AAADGSNQPQH
TRBJ1-2	TRBV20-1	-	SATQASILGYT
TRBJ2-7	TRBV20-1	-	SARPWTVTGYEQY
TRBJ1-2	TRBV12-3/TRBV12-4	TRBD1	ASRRTGVWGYT
TRBJ1-1	TRBV15	-	ATREGSRAVNTEAF
TRBJ2-7	TRBV6-2/TRBV6-3	TRBD2	ASSYSSRGLAVLYEQY
TRBJ1-5	TRBV2	-	ASSPGYSNQPQH
TRBJ1-2	TRBV30	TRBD1	AWKVRGQGFWDYGYT
TRBJ2-2	TRBV19	-	ASSLNIANTGELF
TRBJ2-1	TRBV27	TRBD2	ASSLSRAGVHNEQF
TRBJ1-1	TRBV2	-	ASTSRQDTEAF
TRBJ2-3	TRBV7-2	TRBD2	ASSLGRLAGRY
TRBJ1-5	TRBV30	-	AWSVGGVSNQPQH
TRBJ1-4	TRBV18	-	ASSPRAATNEKLF
TRBJ1-2	TRBV28	TRBD1	ATYDRGRDGYT
TRBJ2-3	TRBV15	-	ATSSAGRDRDTQY
TRBJ1-1	TRBV9	-	ASSEVGLVTEAF
TRBJ1-5	TRBV20-1	-	SARSTGSGNQPQH
TRBJ1-5	TRBV24-1	-	ATSDSGTLRGQPQH
TRBJ1-5	TRBV7-8	-	ASSRQATNQPQH
TRBJ2-7	TRBV28	TRBD1	ASSYRGQASYEQY
TRBJ1-5	TRBV2	-	ASSEALRGIQPQH